These T cell receptor beta chains were read from a single sample in a study of cytomegalovirus exposure and HLA in healthy donors. Method: immunoSEQ multiplex PCR; TCRdb's copy keeps in-frame clones and lacks some. The sample lists approximately 150,000 clones, 80% occurring once. The sequencing input was PBMCs. The receptor source for this set is a young man in good health and CMV-seronegative. Both conserved end residues are part of each CDR3. D genes are given only for firm matches. Size is stated for part of the rows, as once, few or many counts, or as a class when the clone is expanded.

length,size,V,J,D,CDR3,DNA
16,NA,TRBV5-1,TRBJ1-1,NA,CASSSGEGRGGTEAFF,TGCGCCAGCAGCTCCGGGGAGGGGCGGGGAGGAACTGAAGCTTTCTTT
18,NA,TRBV15,TRBJ2-5,NA,CATSRPPRLVGDKETQYF,TGCGCCACCAGCAGACCTCCCCGTTTAGTGGGCGACAAAGAGACCCAGTACTTC
12,few,TRBV6-1,TRBJ1-1,NA,CASSPDEAEAFF,TGTGCCAGCAGTCCCGACGAGGCTGAAGCTTTCTTT
15,NA,TRBV19,TRBJ2-7,NA,CASSPEDRRFYEQYF,TGTGCCAGTAGTCCAGAGGACAGAAGGTTCTACGAGCAGTACTTC
13,few,TRBV19,TRBJ2-1,TRBD1,CAIGTGGDNEQFF,TGTGCCATTGGGACAGGGGGGGACAATGAGCAGTTCTTC
14,NA,TRBV30,TRBJ2-1,TRBD1,CATFGTGGRNEQFF,TGTGCCACCTTCGGGACAGGGGGACGCAATGAGCAGTTCTTC
13,NA,TRBV5-1,TRBJ1-3,NA,CASSLGQGNTIYF,TGCGCCAGCAGCCTTGGTCAGGGAAACACCATATATTTT
15,NA,TRBV18,TRBJ1-5,NA,CASSPNSGENQPQHF,TGTGCCAGCTCACCAAATTCAGGGGAAAATCAGCCCCAGCATTTT
17,few,TRBV7-3,TRBJ2-1,NA,CASSLTGRTGRGNEQFF,TGTGCCAGCAGCTTAACGGGTAGGACAGGCCGGGGGAATGAGCAGTTCTTC
14,NA,TRBV27,TRBJ2-7,TRBD1,CASSLRGPSYEQYF,TGTGCCAGCAGTTTAAGGGGGCCTTCCTACGAGCAGTACTTC
14,NA,TRBV7-9,TRBJ2-5,TRBD2,CASGELAAKETQYF,TGTGCCAGCGGGGAACTAGCGGCGAAAGAGACCCAGTACTTC
15,NA,TRBV6-5,TRBJ1-3,NA,CASSYSDSARNTIYF,TGTGCCAGCAGTTACTCAGACAGCGCAAGAAACACCATATATTTT
16,NA,TRBV7-9,TRBJ1-3,NA,CASSFLGPSSGNTIYF,TGTGCCAGCAGCTTCCTCGGCCCTAGCTCTGGAAACACCATATATTTT
14,NA,TRBV28,TRBJ1-1,TRBD1,CASSRTGAGTEAFF,TGTGCCAGCAGCCGAACAGGGGCAGGGACTGAAGCTTTCTTT
14,NA,TRBV18,TRBJ1-1,NA,CASSPPGLNTEAFF,TGTGCCAGCTCACCCCCAGGGTTGAACACTGAAGCTTTCTTT
14,NA,TRBV9,TRBJ1-2,NA,CASSVDRANYGYTF,TGTGCCAGCAGCGTAGACAGAGCTAACTATGGCTACACCTTC
16,NA,TRBV30,TRBJ2-7,TRBD1,CAWKVGGTGAPHTKLF,TGTGCCTGGAAAGTTGGGGGGACAGGGGCCCCGCACACGAAACTCTTC
12,NA,TRBV30,TRBJ2-5,TRBD1,CAWTTGGETQYF,TGTGCCTGGACCACAGGGGGTGAGACCCAGTACTTC
15,NA,TRBV25-1,TRBJ2-3,TRBD2,CASSVLAGEVDTQYF,TGTGCCAGCAGTGTACTAGCGGGAGAGGTAGATACGCAGTATTTT
15,NA,TRBV5-6,TRBJ2-3,NA,CASSPLATQADTQYF,TGTGCCAGCAGCCCTCTCGCTACCCAGGCGGATACGCAGTATTTT
13,NA,TRBV7-9,TRBJ1-5,TRBD1,CASSRDRDQPQHF,TGTGCCAGCAGCCGGGACAGAGATCAGCCCCAGCATTTT
14,NA,TRBV5-6,TRBJ2-5,TRBD1,CASSSQGVQETQYF,TGTGCCAGCAGCTCACAGGGGGTGCAAGAGACCCAGTACTTC
12,NA,TRBV29-1,TRBJ1-4,NA,CSVVAATGKLFF,TGCAGCGTTGTAGCCGCCACCGGAAAACTGTTTTTT
14,few,TRBV27,TRBJ1-4,NA,CASRPVGGGEKLFF,TGTGCCAGCAGACCGGTCGGGGGGGGTGAAAAACTGTTTTTT
14,NA,TRBV29-1,TRBJ2-3,NA,CSVPQGGFTDTQYF,TGCAGCGTCCCTCAGGGGGGTTTCACAGATACGCAGTATTTT
13,few,TRBV11-2,TRBJ2-2,NA,CASSLSGIGELFF,TGTGCCAGCAGCTTATCCGGGATCGGGGAGCTGTTTTTT
16,NA,TRBV7-9,TRBJ2-7,NA,CASSPMGAPSSYEQYF,TGTGCCAGCAGCCCAATGGGAGCGCCGAGCTCCTACGAGCAGTACTTC
16,NA,TRBV7-3,TRBJ2-5,NA,CASSLGPDWGRETQYF,TGTGCCAGCAGCTTAGGCCCGGACTGGGGGCGAGAGACCCAGTACTTC
15,NA,TRBV5-1,TRBJ2-3,TRBD2,CASSLAGGRTDTQYF,TGCGCCAGCAGCCTAGCGGGGGGGCGGACAGATACGCAGTATTTT
19,NA,TRBV5-1,TRBJ2-1,TRBD2,CASSYPQSGGARNYNEQFF,TGCGCCAGCAGCTACCCGCAGAGCGGGGGGGCCAGGAACTACAATGAGCAGTTCTTC
13,NA,TRBV6-5,TRBJ1-1,NA,CASSENRNTEAFF,TGTGCCAGCAGTGAAAACAGGAACACTGAAGCTTTCTTT
15,NA,TRBV18,TRBJ1-5,NA,CASSPRVKGNQPQHF,TGTGCCAGCTCACCCAGGGTAAAGGGCAATCAGCCCCAGCATTTT
15,NA,TRBV6-5,TRBJ1-2,NA,CASSYSKISVRGYTF,TGTGCCAGCAGTTACTCGAAGATTTCAGTCCGTGGCTACACCTTC
15,once,TRBV2,TRBJ1-4,TRBD1,CASWEEGASNEKLFF,TGTGCCAGCTGGGAAGAGGGGGCTTCTAATGAAAAACTGTTTTTT
14,few,TRBV29-1,TRBJ2-7,NA,CSVGGGTGSYEQYF,TGCAGCGTTGGGGGGGGGACAGGCTCCTACGAGCAGTACTTC
15,NA,TRBV28,TRBJ2-7,TRBD1,CASSPVDRGLDEQYF,TGTGCCAGCAGCCCCGTCGACAGGGGGCTCGACGAGCAGTACTTC
12,NA,TRBV7-2,TRBJ1-2,NA,CASSLGPTGYTF,TGTGCCAGCAGCTTAGGGCCAACTGGCTACACCTTC
14,NA,TRBV15,TRBJ1-4,NA,CATSREGRVEKLFF,TGTGCCACCAGCAGGGAGGGGCGGGTCGAAAAACTGTTTTTT
19,NA,TRBV27,TRBJ2-7,TRBD2,CASTPLGTSGRSKPYEQYF,TGTGCCAGCACACCGCTCGGGACTAGCGGGAGATCGAAGCCCTACGAGCAGTACTTC
17,NA,TRBV7-6,TRBJ2-3,TRBD2,CASSLALSGRETDTQYF,TGTGCCAGCAGCTTAGCGCTGAGCGGGAGGGAAACAGATACGCAGTATTTT